This TCR beta chain came from a study of blood T cell repertoires in COVID-19. Study context: The recovered donors of Cohort 3 showed two negative PCRs, clearance, or symptom resolution. T cells, B-cell-depleted T cells, or PBMCs provided the cDNA or gDNA that served as material.

The ends were cut back, 1 base at V and 0 bases at J, with 13 bases in the middle. The CDR3 is 18 amino acids. Per the germline V gene, CDR1 is MGHRA and CDR2 is YSYEKL. In the original analysis: Reference gene primer amplification in the assay estimated nucleated cell counts. Produced via immunoSEQ multiplex PCR; TCRdb's table is partial and in-frame only. V, J and clone size reflect that table, while D and trimming were determined from the DNA. The sample lists hundreds of thousands of clones; 88% were seen once. The source is a woman aged 55 to 70 in a cohort exposed to, infected with or recovered from COVID-19 (not recorded which). The chain joins TRBV4-1 to TRBJ1-6, with a tentative D call TRBD1 (6 bases). The sample was PBMCs or T cells enriched from blood (not recorded which). The DNA of the CDR3 is TGCGCCAGCAGCCAAGGGATGGGGGCCAGCTCCTATAATTCACCCCTCCACTTT. It is translated as CASSQGMGASSYNSPLHF.